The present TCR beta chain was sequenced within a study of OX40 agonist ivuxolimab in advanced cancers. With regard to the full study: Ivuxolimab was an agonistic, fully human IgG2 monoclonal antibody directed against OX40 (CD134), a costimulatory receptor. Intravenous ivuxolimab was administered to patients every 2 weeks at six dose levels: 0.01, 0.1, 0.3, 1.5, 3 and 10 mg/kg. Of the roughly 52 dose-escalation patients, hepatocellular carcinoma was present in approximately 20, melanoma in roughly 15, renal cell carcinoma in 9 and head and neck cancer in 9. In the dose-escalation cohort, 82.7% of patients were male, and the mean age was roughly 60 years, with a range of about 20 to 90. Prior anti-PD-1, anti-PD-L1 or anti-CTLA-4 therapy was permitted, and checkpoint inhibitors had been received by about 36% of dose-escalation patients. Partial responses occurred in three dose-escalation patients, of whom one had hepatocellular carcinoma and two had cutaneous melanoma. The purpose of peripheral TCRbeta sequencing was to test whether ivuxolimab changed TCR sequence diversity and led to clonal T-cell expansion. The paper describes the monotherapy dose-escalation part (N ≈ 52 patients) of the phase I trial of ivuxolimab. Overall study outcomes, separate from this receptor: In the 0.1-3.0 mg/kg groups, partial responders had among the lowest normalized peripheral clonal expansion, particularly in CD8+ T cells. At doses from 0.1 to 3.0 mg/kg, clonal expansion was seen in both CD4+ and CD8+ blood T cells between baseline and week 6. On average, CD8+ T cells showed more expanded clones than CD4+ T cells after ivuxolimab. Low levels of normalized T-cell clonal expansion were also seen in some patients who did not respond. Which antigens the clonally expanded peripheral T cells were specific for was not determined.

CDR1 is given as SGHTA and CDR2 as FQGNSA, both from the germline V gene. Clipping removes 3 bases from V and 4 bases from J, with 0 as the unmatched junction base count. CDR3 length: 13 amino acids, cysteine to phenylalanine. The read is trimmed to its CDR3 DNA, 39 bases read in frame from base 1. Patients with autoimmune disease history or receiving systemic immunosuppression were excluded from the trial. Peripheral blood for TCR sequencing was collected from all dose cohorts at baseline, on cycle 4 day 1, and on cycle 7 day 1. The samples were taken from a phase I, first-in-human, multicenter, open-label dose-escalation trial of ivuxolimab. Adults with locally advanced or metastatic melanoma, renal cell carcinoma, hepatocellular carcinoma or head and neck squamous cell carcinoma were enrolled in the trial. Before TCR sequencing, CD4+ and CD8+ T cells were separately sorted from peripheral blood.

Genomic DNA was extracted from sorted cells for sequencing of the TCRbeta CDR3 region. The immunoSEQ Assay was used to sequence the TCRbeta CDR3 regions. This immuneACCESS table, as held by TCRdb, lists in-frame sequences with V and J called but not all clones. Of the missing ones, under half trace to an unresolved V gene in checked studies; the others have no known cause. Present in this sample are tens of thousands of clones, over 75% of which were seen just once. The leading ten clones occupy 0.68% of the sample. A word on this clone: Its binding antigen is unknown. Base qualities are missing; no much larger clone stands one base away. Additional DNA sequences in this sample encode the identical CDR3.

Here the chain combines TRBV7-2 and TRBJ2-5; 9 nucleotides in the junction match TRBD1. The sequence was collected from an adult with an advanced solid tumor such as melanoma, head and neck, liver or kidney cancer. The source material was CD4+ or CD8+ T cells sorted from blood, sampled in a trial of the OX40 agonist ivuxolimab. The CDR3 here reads CASSLDRGETQYF. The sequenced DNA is TGTGCCAGCAGCTTGGACAGGGGAGAGACCCAGTACTTC.